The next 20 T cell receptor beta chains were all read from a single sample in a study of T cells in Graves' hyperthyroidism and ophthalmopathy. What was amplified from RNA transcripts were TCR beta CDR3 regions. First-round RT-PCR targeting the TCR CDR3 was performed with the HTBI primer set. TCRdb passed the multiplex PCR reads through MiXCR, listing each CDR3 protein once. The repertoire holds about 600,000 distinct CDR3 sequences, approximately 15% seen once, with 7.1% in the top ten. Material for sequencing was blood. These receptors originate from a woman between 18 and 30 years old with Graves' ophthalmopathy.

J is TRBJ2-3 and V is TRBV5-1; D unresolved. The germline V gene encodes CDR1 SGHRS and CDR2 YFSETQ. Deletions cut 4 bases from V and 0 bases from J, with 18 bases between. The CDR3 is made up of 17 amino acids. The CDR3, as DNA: TGCGCCAGCAGCCAAGAGACGAGAAGACTCAGCACAGATACGCAGTATTTT. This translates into CASSQETRRLSTDTQYF.

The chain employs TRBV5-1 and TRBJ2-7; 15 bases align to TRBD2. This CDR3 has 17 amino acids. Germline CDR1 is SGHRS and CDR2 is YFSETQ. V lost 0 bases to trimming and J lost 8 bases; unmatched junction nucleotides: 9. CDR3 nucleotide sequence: TGCGCCAGCAGCTTGGGTGGGACTAGCGGGAGGATCAACAAGCAGTACTTC. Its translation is CASSLGGTSGRINKQYF.

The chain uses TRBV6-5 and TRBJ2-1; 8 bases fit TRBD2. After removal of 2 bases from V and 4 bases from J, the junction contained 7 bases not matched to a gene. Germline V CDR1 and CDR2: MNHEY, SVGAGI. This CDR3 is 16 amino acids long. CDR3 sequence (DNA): TGTGCCAGCAGTTACGGGCGGCCGGGGGGGTACAATGAGCAGTTCTTC. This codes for CASSYGRPGGYNEQFF.

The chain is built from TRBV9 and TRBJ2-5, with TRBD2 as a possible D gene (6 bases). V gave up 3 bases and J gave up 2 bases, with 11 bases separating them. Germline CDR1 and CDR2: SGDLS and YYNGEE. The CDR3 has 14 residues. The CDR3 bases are TGTGCCAGCAGCGCGGGAGATTTACAAGAGACCCAGTACTTC. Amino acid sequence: CASSAGDLQETQYF.

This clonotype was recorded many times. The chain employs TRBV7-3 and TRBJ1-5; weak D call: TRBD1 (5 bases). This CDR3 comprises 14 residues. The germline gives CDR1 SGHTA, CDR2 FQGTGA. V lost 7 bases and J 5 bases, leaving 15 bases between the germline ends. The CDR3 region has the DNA TGTGCCAGCACCCAGGGCGGTTCCGATCAGCCCCAGCATTTT. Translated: CASTQGGSDQPQHF.

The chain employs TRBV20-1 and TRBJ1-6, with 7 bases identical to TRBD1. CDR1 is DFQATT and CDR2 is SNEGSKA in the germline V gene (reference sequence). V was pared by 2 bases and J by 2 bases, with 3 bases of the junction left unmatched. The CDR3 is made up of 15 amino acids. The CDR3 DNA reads TGCAGTGCTAGACGGACAGGAGCCTATAATTCACCCCTCCACTTT. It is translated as CSARRTGAYNSPLHF.

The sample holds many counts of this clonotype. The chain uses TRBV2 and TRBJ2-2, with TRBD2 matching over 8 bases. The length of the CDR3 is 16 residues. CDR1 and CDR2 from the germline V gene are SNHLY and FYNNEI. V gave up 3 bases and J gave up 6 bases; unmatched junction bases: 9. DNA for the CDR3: TGTGCCAGCAGTGATGAGGCGGGAGGATCGGCCGGGGAGCTGTTTTTT. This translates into CASSDEAGGSAGELFF.

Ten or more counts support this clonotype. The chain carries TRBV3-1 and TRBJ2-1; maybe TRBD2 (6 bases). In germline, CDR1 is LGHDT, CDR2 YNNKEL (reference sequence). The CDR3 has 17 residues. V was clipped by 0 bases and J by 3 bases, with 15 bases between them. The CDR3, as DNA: TGTGCCAGCAGCCAAGAGGAGGACGGACTATTCTACAATGAGCAGTTCTTC. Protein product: CASSQEEDGLFYNEQFF.

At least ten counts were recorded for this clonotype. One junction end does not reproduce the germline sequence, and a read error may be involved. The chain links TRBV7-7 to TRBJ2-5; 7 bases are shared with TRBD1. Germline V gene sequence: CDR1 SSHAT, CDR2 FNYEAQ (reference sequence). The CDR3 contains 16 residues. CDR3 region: CASSSRPDRERETQYF. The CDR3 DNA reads TGTGCTAGCAGCTCCCGACCAGACAGGGAAAGGGAGACCCAGTACTTC.

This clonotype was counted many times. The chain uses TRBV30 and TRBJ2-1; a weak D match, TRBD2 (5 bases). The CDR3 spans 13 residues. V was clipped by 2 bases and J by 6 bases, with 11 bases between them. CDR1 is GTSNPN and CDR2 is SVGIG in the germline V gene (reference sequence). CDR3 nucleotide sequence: TGTGCCTGGAGTCTGGTAGAGGGCAATGAGCAGTTCTTC. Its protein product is CAWSLVEGNEQFF.

CDR3 protein: CSSTRSLSGNTIYF. The CDR3 DNA reads as TGCAGCTCCACGAGGAGCCTCTCTGGAAACACCATATATTTT. V usage is TRBV29-1 and J usage is TRBJ1-3; D remains unclear. CDR1 is SQVTM and CDR2 is ANQGSEA in the germline V gene. The CDR3 covers 14 residues. Trimming shortened V by 8 bases and J by 0 bases, and 14 bases separated the two germline ends.

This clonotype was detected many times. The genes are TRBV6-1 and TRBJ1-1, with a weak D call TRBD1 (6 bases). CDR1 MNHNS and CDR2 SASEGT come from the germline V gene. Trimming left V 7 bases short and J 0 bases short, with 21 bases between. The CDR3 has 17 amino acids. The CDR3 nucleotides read TGTGCCAGCATCCACAGGGCCGGGGTTTTGATGAACACTGAAGCTTTCTTT. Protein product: CASIHRAGVLMNTEAFF.

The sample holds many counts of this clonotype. CDR3 region: CAISDTGGTYNEQFF. CDR3 in DNA: TGTGCCATCAGTGATACGGGAGGGACCTACAATGAGCAGTTCTTC. The chain combines TRBV10-3 with TRBJ2-1, with 8 bases fitting TRBD2. V lost 3 bases and J lost 2; bases outside the gene matches: 3. Germline V lookup: CDR1 ENHRY, CDR2 SYGVKD. The CDR3 extends over 15 amino acids.

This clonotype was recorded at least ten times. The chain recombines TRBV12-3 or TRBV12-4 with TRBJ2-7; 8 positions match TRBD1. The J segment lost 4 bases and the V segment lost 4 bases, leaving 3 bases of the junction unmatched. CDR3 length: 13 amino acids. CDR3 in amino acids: CASSSWTGYEQYF. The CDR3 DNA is TGTGCCAGCAGTTCCTGGACAGGGTACGAGCAGTACTTC.

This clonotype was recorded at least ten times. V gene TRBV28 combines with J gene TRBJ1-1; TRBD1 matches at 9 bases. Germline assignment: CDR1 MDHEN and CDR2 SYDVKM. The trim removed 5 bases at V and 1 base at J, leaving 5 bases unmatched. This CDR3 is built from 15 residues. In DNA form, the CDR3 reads TGTGCCAGCAGTGACGGACAGGGGACGAACACTGAAGCTTTCTTT. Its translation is CASSDGQGTNTEAFF.

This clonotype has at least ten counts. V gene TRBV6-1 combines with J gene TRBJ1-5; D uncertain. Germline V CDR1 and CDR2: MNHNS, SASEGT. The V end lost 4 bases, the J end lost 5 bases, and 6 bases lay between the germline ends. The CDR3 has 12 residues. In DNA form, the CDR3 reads TGTGCCAGCAGTGTAAGTCATCAGCCCCAGCATTTT. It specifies CASSVSHQPQHF.

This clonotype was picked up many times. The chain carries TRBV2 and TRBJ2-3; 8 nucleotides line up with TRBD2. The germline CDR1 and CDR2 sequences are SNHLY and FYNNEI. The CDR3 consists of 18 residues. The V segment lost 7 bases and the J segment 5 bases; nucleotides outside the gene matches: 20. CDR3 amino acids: CASKPGLGRSFSEDTQYF. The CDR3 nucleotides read TGTGCCAGCAAGCCGGGACTAGGGCGGTCTTTTAGTGAAGATACGCAGTATTTT.

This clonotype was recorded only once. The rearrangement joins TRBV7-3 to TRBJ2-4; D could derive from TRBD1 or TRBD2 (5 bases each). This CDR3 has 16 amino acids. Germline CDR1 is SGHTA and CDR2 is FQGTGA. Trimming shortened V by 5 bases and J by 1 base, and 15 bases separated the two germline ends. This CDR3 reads CASSLGPGGAKNIQYF. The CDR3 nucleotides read TGTGCCAGCAGCCTGGGACCTGGAGGTGCCAAAAACATTCAGTACTTC.

The CDR3, as DNA: TGCAGTGCAAGCGAGACCCAGTACTTC. Protein sequence: CSASETQYF. The gene calls are TRBV20-1 and TRBJ2-5; D unclear. Trimming removed 6 bases at V and 5 bases at J, with 4 bases between. CDR3 length equals 9 residues. Germline-derived CDR1 and CDR2 are DFQATT and SNEGSKA (reference sequence).

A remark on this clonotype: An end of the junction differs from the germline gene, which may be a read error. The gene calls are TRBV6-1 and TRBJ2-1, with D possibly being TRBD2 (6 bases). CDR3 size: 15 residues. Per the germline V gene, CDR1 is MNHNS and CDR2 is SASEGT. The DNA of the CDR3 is TGTGCCAGCAGCCCTGGAGGGGCCCTCTACAGTGAGCAGTTCTTC. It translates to CASSPGGALYSEQFF.